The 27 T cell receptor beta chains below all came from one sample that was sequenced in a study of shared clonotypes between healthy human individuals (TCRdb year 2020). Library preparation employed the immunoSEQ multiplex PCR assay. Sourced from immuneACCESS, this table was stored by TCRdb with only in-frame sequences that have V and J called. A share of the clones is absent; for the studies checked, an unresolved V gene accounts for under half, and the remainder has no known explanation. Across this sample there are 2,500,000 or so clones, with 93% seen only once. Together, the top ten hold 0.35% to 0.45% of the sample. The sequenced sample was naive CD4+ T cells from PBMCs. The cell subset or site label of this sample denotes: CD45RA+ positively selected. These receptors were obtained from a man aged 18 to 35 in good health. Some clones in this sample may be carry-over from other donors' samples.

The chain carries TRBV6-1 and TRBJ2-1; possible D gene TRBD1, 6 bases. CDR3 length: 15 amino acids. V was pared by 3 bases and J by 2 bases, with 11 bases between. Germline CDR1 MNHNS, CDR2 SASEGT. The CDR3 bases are TGTGCCAGCAGTGAGGCAGGGGTTGCCTACAATGAGCAGTTCTTC. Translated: CASSEAGVAYNEQFF.

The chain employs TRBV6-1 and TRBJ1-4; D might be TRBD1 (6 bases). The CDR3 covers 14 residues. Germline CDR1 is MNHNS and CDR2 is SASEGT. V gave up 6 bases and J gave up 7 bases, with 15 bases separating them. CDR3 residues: CASRVTGQFEKLFF. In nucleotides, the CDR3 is TGTGCCAGCAGGGTCACAGGGCAGTTTGAAAAACTGTTTTTT.

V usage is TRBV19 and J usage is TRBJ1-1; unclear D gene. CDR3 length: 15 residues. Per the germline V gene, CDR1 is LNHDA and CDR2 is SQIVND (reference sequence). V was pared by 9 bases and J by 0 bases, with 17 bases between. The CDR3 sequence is CASATLTSLNTEAFF. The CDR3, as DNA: TGTGCCAGCGCGACATTGACTTCATTGAACACTGAAGCTTTCTTT.

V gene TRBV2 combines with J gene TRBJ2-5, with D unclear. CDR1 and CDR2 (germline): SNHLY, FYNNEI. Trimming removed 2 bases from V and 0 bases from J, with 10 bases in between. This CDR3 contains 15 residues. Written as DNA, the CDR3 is TGTGCCAGCAGTGAACTCGCCCTGTACCAAGAGACCCAGTACTTC. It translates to CASSELALYQETQYF.

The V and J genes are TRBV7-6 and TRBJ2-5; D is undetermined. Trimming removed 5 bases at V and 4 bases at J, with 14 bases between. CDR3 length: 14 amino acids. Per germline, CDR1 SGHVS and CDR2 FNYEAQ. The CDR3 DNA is TGTGCCAGCAGCCTCAGGCCAGTAGGAGAGACCCAGTACTTC. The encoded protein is CASSLRPVGETQYF. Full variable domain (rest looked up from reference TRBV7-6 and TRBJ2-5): GAGVSQSPRYKVTKRGQDVALRCDPISGHVSLYWYRQALGQGPEFLTYFNYEAQQDKSGLPNDRFSAERPEGSISTLTIQRTEQRDSAMYRCASSLRPVGETQYFGPGTRLLVL.

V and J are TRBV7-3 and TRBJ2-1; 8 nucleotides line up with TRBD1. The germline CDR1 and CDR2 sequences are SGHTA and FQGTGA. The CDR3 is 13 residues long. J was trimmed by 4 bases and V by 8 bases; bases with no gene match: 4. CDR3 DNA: TGTGCCAGCTCCCAGGGGGCTTACAATGAGCAGTTCTTC. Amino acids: CASSQGAYNEQFF.

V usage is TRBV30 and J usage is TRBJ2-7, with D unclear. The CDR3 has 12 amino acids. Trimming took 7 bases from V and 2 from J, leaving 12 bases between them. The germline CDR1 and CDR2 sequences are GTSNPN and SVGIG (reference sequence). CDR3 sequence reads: CASAAATYEQYF. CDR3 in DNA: TGTGCCTCGGCCGCCGCAACCTACGAGCAGTACTTC.

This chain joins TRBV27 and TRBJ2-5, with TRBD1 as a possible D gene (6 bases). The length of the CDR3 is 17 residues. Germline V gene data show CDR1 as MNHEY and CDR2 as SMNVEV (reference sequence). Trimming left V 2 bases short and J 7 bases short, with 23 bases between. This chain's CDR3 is CASSLQVGQGPPGTQYF. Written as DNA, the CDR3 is TGTGCCAGCAGTTTACAAGTCGGCCAGGGGCCCCCAGGGACCCAGTACTTC.

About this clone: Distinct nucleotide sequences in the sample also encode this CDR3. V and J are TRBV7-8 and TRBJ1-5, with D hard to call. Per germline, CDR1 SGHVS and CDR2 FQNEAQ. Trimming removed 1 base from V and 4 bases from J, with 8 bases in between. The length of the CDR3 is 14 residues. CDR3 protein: CASSLGVGNQPQHF. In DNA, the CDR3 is TGTGCCAGCAGCTTAGGCGTGGGGAATCAGCCCCAGCATTTT.

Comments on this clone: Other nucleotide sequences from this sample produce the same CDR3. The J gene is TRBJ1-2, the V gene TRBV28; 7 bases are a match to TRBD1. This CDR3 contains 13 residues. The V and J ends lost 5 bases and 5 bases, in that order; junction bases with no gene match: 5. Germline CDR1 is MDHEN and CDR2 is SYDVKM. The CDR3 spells CASSPYRGYGYTF. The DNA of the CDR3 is TGTGCCAGCAGTCCGTACAGGGGATATGGCTACACCTTC.

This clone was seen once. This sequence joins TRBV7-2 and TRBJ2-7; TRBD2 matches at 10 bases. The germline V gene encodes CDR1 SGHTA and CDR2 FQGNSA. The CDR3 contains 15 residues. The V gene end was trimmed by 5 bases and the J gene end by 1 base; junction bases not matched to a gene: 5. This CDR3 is CASSPGLALSYEQYF. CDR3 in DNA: TGTGCCAGCAGCCCGGGACTAGCGTTGTCCTACGAGCAGTACTTC.

The CDR3 DNA follows: TGTGCCAGCAGCCCCCGGGACAGGGGTTACGAGCAGTACTTC. Residues: CASSPRDRGYEQYF. The chain joins TRBV7-3 to TRBJ2-7, with 10 bases that match TRBD1. V was clipped by 5 bases and J by 4 bases; unmatched bases: 5. Germline V gene data show CDR1 as SGHTA and CDR2 as FQGTGA. The CDR3 is 14 residues long.

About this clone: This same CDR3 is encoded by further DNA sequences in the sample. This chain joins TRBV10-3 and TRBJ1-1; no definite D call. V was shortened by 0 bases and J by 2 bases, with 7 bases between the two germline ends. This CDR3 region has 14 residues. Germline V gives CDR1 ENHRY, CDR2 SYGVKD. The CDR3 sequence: CAISESGGNTEAFF. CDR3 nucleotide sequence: TGTGCCATCAGTGAGTCGGGCGGAAACACTGAAGCTTTCTTT.

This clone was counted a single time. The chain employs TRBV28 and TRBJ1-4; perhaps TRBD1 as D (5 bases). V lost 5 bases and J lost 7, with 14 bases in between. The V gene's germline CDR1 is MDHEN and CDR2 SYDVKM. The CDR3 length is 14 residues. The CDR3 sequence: CASSGGTESEKLFF. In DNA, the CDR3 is TGTGCCAGCAGTGGGGGGACGGAGAGTGAAAAACTGTTTTTT.

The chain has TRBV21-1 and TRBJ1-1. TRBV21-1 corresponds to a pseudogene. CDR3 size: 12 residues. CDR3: CASSNFNTEAFF. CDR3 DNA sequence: TGTGCCAGCAGCAACTTTAACACTGAAGCTTTCTTT.

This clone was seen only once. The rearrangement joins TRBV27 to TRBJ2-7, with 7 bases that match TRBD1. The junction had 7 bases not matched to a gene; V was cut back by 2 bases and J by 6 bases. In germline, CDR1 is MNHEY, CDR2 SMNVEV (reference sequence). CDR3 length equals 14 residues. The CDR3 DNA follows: TGTGCCAGCAGTTTAAAGGGGACAGCTTTCGAGCAGTACTTC. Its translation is CASSLKGTAFEQYF.

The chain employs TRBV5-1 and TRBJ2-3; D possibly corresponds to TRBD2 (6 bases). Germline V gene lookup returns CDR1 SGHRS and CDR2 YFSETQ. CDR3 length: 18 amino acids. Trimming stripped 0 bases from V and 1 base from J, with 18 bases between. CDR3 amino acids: CASSLAGASARRTDTQYF. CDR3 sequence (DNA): TGCGCCAGCAGCTTGGCCGGGGCTAGCGCCCGACGCACAGATACGCAGTATTTT.

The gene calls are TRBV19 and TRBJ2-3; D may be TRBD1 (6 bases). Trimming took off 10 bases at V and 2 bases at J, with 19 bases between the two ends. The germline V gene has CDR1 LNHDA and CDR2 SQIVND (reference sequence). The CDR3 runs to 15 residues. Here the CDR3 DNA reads TGTGCCACTAACGAGGGACAATCGAACACAGATACGCAGTATTTT. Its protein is CATNEGQSNTDTQYF.

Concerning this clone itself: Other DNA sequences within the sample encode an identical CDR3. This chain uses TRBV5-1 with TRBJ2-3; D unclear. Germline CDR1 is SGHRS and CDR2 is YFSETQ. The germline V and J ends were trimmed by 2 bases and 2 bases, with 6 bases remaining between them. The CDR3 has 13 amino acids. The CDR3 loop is CASSLSPTDTQYF. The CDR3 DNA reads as TGCGCCAGCAGCTTAAGTCCCACAGATACGCAGTATTTT.

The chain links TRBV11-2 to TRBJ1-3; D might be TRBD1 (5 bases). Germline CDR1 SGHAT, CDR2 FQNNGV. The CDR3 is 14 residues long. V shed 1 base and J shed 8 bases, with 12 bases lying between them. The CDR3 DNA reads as TGTGCCAGCAGCTTAGGGGTCAGGGTCGACACCATATATTTT. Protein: CASSLGVRVDTIYF.

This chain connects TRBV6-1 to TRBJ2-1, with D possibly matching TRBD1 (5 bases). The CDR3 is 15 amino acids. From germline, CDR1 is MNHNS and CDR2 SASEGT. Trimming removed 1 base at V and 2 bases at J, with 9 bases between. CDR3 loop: CASSEVRGTYNEQFF. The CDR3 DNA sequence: TGTGCCAGCAGTGAAGTAAGGGGAACCTACAATGAGCAGTTCTTC.

The CDR3 DNA follows: TGTGCCACTCGGGGACCCCCAGAGACCCAGTACTTC. This encodes CATRGPPETQYF. J is TRBJ2-5 and V is TRBV6-6; tentatively, D is TRBD1 or TRBD2 (5 bases each). V was trimmed by 10 bases and J by 4 bases, leaving 13 bases between them. Germline assignment: CDR1 MNHNY and CDR2 SVGAGI (reference sequence). There are 12 residues in the CDR3.

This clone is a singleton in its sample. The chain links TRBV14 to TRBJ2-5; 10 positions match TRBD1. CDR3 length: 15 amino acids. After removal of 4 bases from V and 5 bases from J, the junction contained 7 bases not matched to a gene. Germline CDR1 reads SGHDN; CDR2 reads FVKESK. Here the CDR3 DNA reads TGTGCCAGCAGCCTGCGACAGGGGGCCTGGGAGACCCAGTACTTC. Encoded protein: CASSLRQGAWETQYF.

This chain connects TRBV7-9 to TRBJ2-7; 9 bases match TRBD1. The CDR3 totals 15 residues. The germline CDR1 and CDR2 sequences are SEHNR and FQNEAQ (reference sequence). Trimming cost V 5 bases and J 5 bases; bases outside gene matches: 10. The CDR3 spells CASSKGQGMVHEQYF. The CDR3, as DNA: TGTGCCAGCAGCAAAGGACAGGGGATGGTTCACGAGCAGTACTTC. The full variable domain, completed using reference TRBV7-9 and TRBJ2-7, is DTGVSQNPRHKITKRGQNVTFRCDPISEHNRLYWYRQTLGQGPEFLTYFQNEAQLEKSRLLSDRFSAERPKGSFSTLEIQRTEQGDSAMYLCASSKGQGMVHEQYFGPGTRLTVT.

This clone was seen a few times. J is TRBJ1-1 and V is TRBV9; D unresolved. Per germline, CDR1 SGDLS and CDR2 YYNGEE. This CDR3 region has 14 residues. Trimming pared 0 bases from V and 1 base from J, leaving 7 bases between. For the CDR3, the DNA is TGTGCCAGCAGCGTAGAACCACGGAACACTGAAGCTTTCTTT. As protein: CASSVEPRNTEAFF.

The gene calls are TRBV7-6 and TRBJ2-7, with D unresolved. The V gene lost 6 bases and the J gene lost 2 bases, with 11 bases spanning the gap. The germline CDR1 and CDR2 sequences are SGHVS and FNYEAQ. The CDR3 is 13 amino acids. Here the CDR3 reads CASRPPAAYEQYF. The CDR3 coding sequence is TGTGCCAGCAGACCCCCTGCCGCCTACGAGCAGTACTTC.

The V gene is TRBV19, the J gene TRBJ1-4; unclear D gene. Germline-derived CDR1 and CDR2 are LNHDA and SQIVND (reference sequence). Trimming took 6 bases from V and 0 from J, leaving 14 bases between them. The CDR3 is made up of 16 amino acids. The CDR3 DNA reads TGTGCCAGTAGAGTCCAGAAGATATCAACTAATGAAAAACTGTTTTTT. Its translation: CASRVQKISTNEKLFF.